Each of the 5 T cell receptor beta chains below was sequenced from the same sample in a study of blood T cells in healthy people across ages. The authors ran a second PCR of 7 to 11 cycles using a sample-barcoded 5' primer and a J-beta primer mix. In TCRdb, the 5' RACE reads were re-called with MiXCR into one record per CDR3 protein. This table holds about 1.4 million distinct CDR3 sequences, roughly 59% found once. Specimen: blood. The receptors derive from a man between 18 and 29 years old in good health.

As concerns this clonotype: The CDR3 end shows no conserved phenylalanine or tryptophan, and so a read error is likely. The chain has TRBV19 and TRBJ1-1; D is unclear. Trimming stripped 2 bases from V and 1 base from J, with 14 bases between. Looked up from germline, CDR1 is LNHDA and CDR2 is SQIVND (reference sequence). This CDR3 spans 16 amino acids. CDR3: CASSIIGGTKNTEAFS. DNA of the CDR3: TGTGCCAGTAGTATAATAGGAGGCACCAAGAACACTGAAGCTTTCTCT.

The chain joins TRBV14 to TRBJ2-5, with D possibly TRBD2 on 6 matching bases. The CDR3 extends over 13 amino acids. Germline CDR1 reads SGHDN; CDR2 reads FVKESK. Trimming left V 4 bases short and J 4 bases short, with 10 bases between. The CDR3 nucleotides are TGTGCCAGCAGCCGGGTGGGACTAGAGACCCAGTACTTC. Amino acid sequence: CASSRVGLETQYF.

This clonotype was seen a few times. The chain recombines TRBV7-2 with TRBJ2-1; possible D gene TRBD2, 5 bases. CDR1 and CDR2 (germline): SGHTA, FQGNSA. V lost 7 bases to trimming and J lost 5 bases, with 18 bases between them. This CDR3 contains 15 residues. CDR3 nucleotide sequence: TGTGCCAGCACCACAGACGTTAGCGAAAACAATGAGCAGTTCTTC. Translated: CASTTDVSENNEQFF.

The rearrangement links TRBV10-3 to TRBJ2-2; D could derive from TRBD1 or TRBD2 (6 bases each). Germline V gene lookup returns CDR1 ENHRY and CDR2 SYGVKD. V lost 3 bases to trimming and J lost 5 bases, with 13 bases between them. The CDR3 extends over 15 amino acids. In DNA, the CDR3 is TGTGCCATCAGTGAAAGGGGGGAAATGACCGGGGAGCTGTTTTTT. Its translation is CAISERGEMTGELFF.

J is TRBJ2-4 and V is TRBV7-2; no definite D call. V lost 3 bases and J 4 bases, leaving 13 bases between the germline ends. Germline V lookup: CDR1 SGHTA, CDR2 FQGNSA. The CDR3 runs to 15 residues. In DNA form, the CDR3 reads TGTGCCAGCAGCTTGTATCCACGGCAGAAAAACATTCAGTACTTC. This sequence encodes CASSLYPRQKNIQYF.